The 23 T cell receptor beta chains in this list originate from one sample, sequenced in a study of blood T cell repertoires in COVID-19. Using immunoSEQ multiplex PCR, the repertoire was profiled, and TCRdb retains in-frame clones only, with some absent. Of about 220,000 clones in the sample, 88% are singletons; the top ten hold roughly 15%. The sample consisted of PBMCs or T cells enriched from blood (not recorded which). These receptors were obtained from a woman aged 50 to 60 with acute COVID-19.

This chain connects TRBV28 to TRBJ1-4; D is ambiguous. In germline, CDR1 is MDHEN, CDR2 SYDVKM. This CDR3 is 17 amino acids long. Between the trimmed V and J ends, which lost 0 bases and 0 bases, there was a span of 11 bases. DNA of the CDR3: TGTGCCAGCAGTTTATGGGAGGAGGTTGCAACTAATGAAAAACTGTTTTTT. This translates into CASSLWEEVATNEKLFF.

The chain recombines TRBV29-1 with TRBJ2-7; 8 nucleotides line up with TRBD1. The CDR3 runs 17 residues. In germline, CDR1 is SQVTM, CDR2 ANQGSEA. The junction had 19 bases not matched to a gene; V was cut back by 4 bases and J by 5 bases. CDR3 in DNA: TGCAGCGTTGTGAGTTGGGGACAGGCGCCCTATTCCGACGAGCAGTACTTC. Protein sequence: CSVVSWGQAPYSDEQYF.

Here the CDR3 reads CASSPYGMPYEQYF. The CDR3 DNA sequence: TGTGCCAGCTCACCGTACGGGATGCCCTACGAGCAGTACTTC. This chain joins TRBV18 and TRBJ2-7; possible D gene TRBD2, 5 bases. The CDR3 consists of 14 residues. V lost 3 bases and J 2 bases, leaving 11 bases between the germline ends. CDR1 and CDR2 (germline): KGHSH, LQKENI.

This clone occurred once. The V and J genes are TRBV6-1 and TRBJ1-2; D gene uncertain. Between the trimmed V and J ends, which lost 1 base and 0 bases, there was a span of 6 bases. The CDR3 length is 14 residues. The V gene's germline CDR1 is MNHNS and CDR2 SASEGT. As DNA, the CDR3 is TGTGCCAGCAGTGAAGGAGGGACTAACTATGGCTACACCTTC. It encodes CASSEGGTNYGYTF.

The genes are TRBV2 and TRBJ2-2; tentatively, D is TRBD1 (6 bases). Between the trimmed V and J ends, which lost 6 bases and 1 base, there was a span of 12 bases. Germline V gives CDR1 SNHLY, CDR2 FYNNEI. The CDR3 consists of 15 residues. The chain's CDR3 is CASRYRALNTGELFF. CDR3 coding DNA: TGTGCCAGCAGATACAGGGCCTTGAACACCGGGGAGCTGTTTTTT.

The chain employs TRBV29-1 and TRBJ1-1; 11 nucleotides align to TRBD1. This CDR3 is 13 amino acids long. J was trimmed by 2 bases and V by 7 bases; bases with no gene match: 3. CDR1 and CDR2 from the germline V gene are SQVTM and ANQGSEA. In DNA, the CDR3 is TGCAGCGCCCGGACAGGGGGCAACACTGAAGCTTTCTTT. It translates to CSARTGGNTEAFF. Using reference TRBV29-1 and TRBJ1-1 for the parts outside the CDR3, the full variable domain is SAVISQKPSRDICQRGTSLTIQCQVDSQVTMMFWYRQQPGQSLTLIATANQGSEATYESGFVIDKFPISRPNLTFSTLTVSNMSPEDSSIYLCSARTGGNTEAFFGQGTRLTVV.

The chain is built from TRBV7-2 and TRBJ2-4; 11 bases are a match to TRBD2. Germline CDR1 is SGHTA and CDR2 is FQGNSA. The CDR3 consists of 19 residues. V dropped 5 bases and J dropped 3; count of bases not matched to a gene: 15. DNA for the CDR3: TGTGCCAGCAGCACCGGACCCTCCCTTAGCGGGAGGGTCAAAAACATTCAGTACTTC. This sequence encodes CASSTGPSLSGRVKNIQYF.

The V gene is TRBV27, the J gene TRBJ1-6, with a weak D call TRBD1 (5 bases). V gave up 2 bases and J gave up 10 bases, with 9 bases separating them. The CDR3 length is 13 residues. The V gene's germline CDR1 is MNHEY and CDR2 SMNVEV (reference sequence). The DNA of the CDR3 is TGTGCCAGCAGTTTAAGGGGCCAATCACCCCTCCACTTT. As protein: CASSLRGQSPLHF.

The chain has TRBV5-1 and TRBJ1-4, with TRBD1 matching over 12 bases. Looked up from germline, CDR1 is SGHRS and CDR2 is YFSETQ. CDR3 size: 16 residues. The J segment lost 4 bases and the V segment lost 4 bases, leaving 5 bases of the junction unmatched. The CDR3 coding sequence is TGCGCCAGCAGCCCGGGACAGGGGGCAATTAATGAAAAACTGTTTTTT. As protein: CASSPGQGAINEKLFF. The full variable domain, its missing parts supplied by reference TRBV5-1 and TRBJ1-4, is KAGVTQTPRYLIKTRGQQVTLSCSPISGHRSVSWYQQTPGQGLQFLFEYFSETQRNKGNFPGRFSGRQFSNSRSEMNVSTLELGDSALYLCASSPGQGAINEKLFFGSGTQLSVL.

CDR3 region: CASSLSTGRNTEAFF. For the CDR3, the DNA is TGCGCCAGCAGCTTGTCGACAGGACGGAACACTGAAGCTTTCTTT. The chain couples TRBV5-1 to TRBJ1-1, with D possibly matching TRBD1 (6 bases). Germline lookup yields CDR1 SGHRS and CDR2 YFSETQ. CDR3 size: 15 residues. The V gene lost 1 base and the J gene lost 1 base, with 11 bases spanning the gap.

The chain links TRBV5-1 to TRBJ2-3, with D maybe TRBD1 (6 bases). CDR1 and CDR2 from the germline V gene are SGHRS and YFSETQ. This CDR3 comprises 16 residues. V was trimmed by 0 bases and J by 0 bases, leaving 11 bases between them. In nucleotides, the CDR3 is TGCGCCAGCAGCTTGGGTGAGGGGGTAAGCACAGATACGCAGTATTTT. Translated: CASSLGEGVSTDTQYF.

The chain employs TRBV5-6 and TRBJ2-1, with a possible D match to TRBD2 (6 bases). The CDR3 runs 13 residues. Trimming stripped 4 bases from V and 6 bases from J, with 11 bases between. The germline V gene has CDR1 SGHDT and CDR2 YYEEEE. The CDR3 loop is CASSQGLVNEQFF. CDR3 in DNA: TGTGCCAGCAGCCAGGGACTTGTCAATGAGCAGTTCTTC.

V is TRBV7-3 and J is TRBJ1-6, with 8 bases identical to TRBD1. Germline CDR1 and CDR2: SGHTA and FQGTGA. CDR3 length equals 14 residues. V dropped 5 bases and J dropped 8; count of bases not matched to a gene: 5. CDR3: CASSLGQGHSPLHF. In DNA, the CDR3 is TGTGCCAGCAGCCTAGGACAGGGTCATTCACCCCTCCACTTT.

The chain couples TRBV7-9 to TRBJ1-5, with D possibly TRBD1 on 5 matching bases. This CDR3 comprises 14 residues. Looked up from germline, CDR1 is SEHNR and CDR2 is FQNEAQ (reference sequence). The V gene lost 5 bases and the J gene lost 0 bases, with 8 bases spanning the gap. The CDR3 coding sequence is TGTGCCAGCAGCACCGACAGTAGCAATCAGCCCCAGCATTTT. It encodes CASSTDSSNQPQHF.

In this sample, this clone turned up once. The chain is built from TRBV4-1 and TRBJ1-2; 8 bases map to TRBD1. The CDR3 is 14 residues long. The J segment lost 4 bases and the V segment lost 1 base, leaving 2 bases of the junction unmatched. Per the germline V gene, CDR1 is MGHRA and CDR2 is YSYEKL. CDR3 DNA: TGCGCCAGCAGCCAAGGACAGGGGTTCTATGGCTACACCTTC. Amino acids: CASSQGQGFYGYTF.

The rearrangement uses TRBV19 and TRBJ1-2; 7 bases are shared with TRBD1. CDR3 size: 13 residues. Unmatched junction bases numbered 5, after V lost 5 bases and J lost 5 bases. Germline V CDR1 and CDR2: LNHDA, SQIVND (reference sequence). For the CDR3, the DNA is TGTGCCAGTAGTCTACAGGGGTTTTATGGCTACACCTTC. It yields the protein CASSLQGFYGYTF.

The CDR3 nucleotides read TGTGCCAGCAGTATCAACAACCTCTTCGTTGAGCAGTTCTTC. Its protein product is CASSINNLFVEQFF. V gene TRBV27 combines with J gene TRBJ2-1; unclear D gene. CDR3 size: 14 residues. Trimming left V 5 bases short and J 9 bases short, with 17 bases between. Germline V gene data show CDR1 as MNHEY and CDR2 as SMNVEV (reference sequence).

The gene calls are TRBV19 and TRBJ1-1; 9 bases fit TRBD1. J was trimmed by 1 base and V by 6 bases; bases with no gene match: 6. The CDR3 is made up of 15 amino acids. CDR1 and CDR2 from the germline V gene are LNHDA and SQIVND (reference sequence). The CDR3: CASRRTGQGNTEAFF. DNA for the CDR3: TGTGCCAGTAGACGAACGGGACAGGGGAACACTGAAGCTTTCTTT.

This chain's CDR3 is CASSKFGTASNQPQHF. The CDR3 DNA reads TGTGCCAGTAGTAAATTCGGGACAGCGAGCAATCAGCCCCAGCATTTT. The chain uses TRBV19 and TRBJ1-5; 7 bases are shared with TRBD1. The germline V gene has CDR1 LNHDA and CDR2 SQIVND (reference sequence). The CDR3 loop spans 16 amino acids. The J segment lost 1 base and the V segment lost 4 bases, leaving 7 bases of the junction unmatched.

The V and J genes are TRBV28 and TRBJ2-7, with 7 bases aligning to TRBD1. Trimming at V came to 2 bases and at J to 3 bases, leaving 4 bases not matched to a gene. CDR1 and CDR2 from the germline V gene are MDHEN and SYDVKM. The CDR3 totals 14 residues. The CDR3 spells CASSLTGQFYEQYF. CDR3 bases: TGTGCCAGCAGTTTAACGGGACAGTTCTACGAGCAGTACTTC.

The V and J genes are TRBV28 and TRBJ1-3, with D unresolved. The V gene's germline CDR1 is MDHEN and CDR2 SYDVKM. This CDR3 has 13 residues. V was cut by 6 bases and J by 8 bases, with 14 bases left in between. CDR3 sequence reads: CASSPFSPDTIYF. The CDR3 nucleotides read TGTGCCAGCAGCCCCTTCTCCCCCGACACCATATATTTT.

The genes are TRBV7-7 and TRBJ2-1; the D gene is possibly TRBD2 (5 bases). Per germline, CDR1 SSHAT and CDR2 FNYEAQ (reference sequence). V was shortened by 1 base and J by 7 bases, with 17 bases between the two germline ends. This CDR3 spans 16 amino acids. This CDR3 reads CASSLGTQTTRNEQFF. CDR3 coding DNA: TGTGCCAGCAGCTTAGGGACCCAGACTACTAGGAATGAGCAGTTCTTC.

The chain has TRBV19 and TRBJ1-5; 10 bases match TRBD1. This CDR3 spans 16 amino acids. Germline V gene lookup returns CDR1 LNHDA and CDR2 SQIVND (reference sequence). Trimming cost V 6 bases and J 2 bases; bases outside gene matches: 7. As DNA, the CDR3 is TGTGCCAGTAGGCAGAGACAGGGGGCTGGCAATCAGCCCCAGCATTTT. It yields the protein CASRQRQGAGNQPQHF. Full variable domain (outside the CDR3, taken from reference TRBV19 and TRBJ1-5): DGGITQSPKYLFRKEGQNVTLSCEQNLNHDAMYWYRQDPGQGLRLIYYSQIVNDFQKGDIAEGYSVSREKKESFPLTVTSAQKNPTAFYLCASRQRQGAGNQPQHFGDGTRLSIL.